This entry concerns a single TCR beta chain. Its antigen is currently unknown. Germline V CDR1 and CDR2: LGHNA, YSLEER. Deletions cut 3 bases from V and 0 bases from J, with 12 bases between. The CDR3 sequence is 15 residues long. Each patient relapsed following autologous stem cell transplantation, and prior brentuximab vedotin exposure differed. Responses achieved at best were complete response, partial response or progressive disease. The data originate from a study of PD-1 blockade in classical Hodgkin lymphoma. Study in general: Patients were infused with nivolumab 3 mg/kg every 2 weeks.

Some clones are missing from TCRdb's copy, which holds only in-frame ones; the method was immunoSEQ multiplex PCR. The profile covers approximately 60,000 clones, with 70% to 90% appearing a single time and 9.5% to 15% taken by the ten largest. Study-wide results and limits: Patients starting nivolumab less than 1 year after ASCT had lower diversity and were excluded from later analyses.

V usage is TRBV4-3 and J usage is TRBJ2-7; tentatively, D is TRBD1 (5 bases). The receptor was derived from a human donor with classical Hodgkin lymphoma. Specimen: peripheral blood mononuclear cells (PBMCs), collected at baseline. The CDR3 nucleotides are TGCGCCAGCAGCCATTTCTCAGGGATCTCCTACGAGCAGTACTTC. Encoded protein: CASSHFSGISYEQYF.